This T cell receptor beta chain was identified during a study of OX40 agonist ivuxolimab in advanced cancers. For the study at large: Patients with prior anti-PD-1, anti-PD-L1 or anti-CTLA-4 therapy were eligible; 40% had some. One hepatocellular carcinoma and a couple of cutaneous melanoma patients partially responded.

Turning to this clone: The antigen is unknown.

The protocol was immunoSEQ multiplex PCR, while the TCRdb copy is restricted to in-frame clones and leaves out a portion. The data show about 24,000 clones, 88% seen once. Regarding the study as a whole: Fewer expanded clones were found on average in CD4+ than in CD8+ T cells.

The V end was cut by 6 bases, the J end by 0 bases, with 10 bases between. The CDR3 extends over 14 amino acids. Germline assignment: CDR1 SGHRS and CDR2 YFSETQ. The clonotype comes from an adult with an advanced solid tumor such as melanoma, head and neck, liver or kidney cancer. The V gene is TRBV5-1, the J gene TRBJ2-1; D remains unclear. The specimen comprised CD4+ or CD8+ T cells sorted from blood, sampled in a trial of the OX40 agonist ivuxolimab. The CDR3 loop is CASIPPGSYNEQFF. The CDR3 DNA reads as TGCGCCAGCATCCCCCCAGGCTCCTACAATGAGCAGTTCTTC.